These 16 T cell receptor beta chains were all obtained from the same sample, sequenced in a study of blood T cells in healthy people across ages. Then a second PCR, running roughly 7 to 11 cycles, was carried out with a sample-barcoded 5' primer and a J-beta primer mix. TCRdb analysed the 5' RACE reads with MiXCR anew, one entry per CDR3 protein. The table shows just under 550,000 distinct CDR3 sequences, with approximately 25% occurring only once. The sample was also reused in another study, on T cells of mothers and their children.

Sample: blood. These receptors all come from a boy under 18 in good health.

This rearrangement joins TRBV7-2 to TRBJ2-7, with 9 positions matching TRBD2. Germline V gene data show CDR1 as SGHTA and CDR2 as FQGNSA. V dropped 5 bases and J dropped 7; count of bases not matched to a gene: 12. The CDR3 runs to 15 residues. CDR3 bases: TGTGCCAGCAGCCCTGGGACTAGCCTGGGTTTAGAGCAGTACTTC. This translates into CASSPGTSLGLEQYF.

This chain joins TRBV28 and TRBJ2-7; D is uncertain. Germline CDR1 MDHEN, CDR2 SYDVKM. The CDR3 is 16 amino acids. Trimming removed 3 bases at V and 3 bases at J, with 18 bases between. CDR3 sequence (DNA): TGTGCCAGCAGTTTTCACCTACTGACTCGAGGCTACGAGCAGTACTTC. Protein: CASSFHLLTRGYEQYF.

J is TRBJ2-5 and V is TRBV5-5; D not resolved. The DNA end favors TRBJ2-1, so the J call may be wrong. The CDR3 runs to 14 residues. The germline gives CDR1 SGHKS, CDR2 YYEKEE (reference sequence). The CDR3 coding sequence is TGTGCCAGCAGCTTTTCCAGGACGAACAATGAGCAGTTCTTC. It is translated as CASSFSRTNNEQFF.

The rearrangement joins TRBV12-3 or TRBV12-4 to TRBJ2-5, with D uncertain. The CDR3 loop spans 18 amino acids. V was pared by 3 bases and J by 2 bases, with 22 bases between. The CDR3 is CASSLAFRSAAGQETQYF. For the CDR3, the DNA is TGTGCCAGCAGTTTGGCCTTTCGGTCGGCGGCAGGACAAGAGACCCAGTACTTC.

This clonotype was seen more than once but under ten times. The chain combines TRBV4-1 with TRBJ2-7, with D uncertain. V was pared by 1 base and J by 0 bases, with 13 bases between. CDR1 MGHRA and CDR2 YSYEKL come from the germline V gene. This CDR3 spans 16 amino acids. The CDR3 region is CASSQASGSSSYEQYF. The CDR3 DNA reads as TGCGCCAGCAGCCAAGCTTCTGGGTCGAGCTCCTACGAGCAGTACTTC.

This clonotype showed up just a few times. The chain combines TRBV4-1 with TRBJ1-6, with 7 bases aligning to TRBD1. The J segment lost 5 bases and the V segment lost 2 bases, leaving 3 bases of the junction unmatched. CDR1 and CDR2 (germline): MGHRA, YSYEKL. The CDR3 is 15 amino acids. CDR3 DNA: TGCGCCAGCAGCCAATCCGGGACAGATAATTCACCCCTCCACTTT. Translating gives CASSQSGTDNSPLHF.

The V and J genes are TRBV10-3 and TRBJ1-3, with a weak D call TRBD1 (5 bases). Germline values: CDR1 ENHRY, CDR2 SYGVKD. V lost 5 bases and J 4 bases, leaving 18 bases between the germline ends. The CDR3 is made up of 16 amino acids. The DNA of the CDR3 is TGTGCCATCAGTCAACAGGACCCTTTCTACGGAAACACCATATATTTT. Translating it yields CAISQQDPFYGNTIYF.

V usage is TRBV6-2 or TRBV6-3 and J usage is TRBJ2-7; 7 bases fit TRBD2. CDR3 length: 14 residues. J was trimmed by 2 bases and V by 6 bases; bases with no gene match: 7. CDR1 and CDR2 (germline): MNHEY, SVGEGT. This CDR3 reads CASSPAGYAYEQYF. CDR3 nucleotide sequence: TGTGCCAGCAGCCCAGCGGGATACGCCTACGAGCAGTACTTC.

This clonotype was detected only a few times. The chain joins TRBV6-6 to TRBJ1-4; TRBD1 is a possible D gene (5 bases). The length of the CDR3 is 12 residues. Germline CDR1 is MNHNY and CDR2 is SVGAGI (reference sequence). The CDR3 reads CAVGATNEKLFF. The CDR3 DNA sequence: TGTGCTGTAGGGGCAACTAATGAAAAACTGTTTTTT.

This clonotype was recorded a few times. The chain recombines TRBV29-1 with TRBJ1-1; D uncertain. Trimming left V 0 bases short and J 1 base short, with 9 bases between. CDR3 size: 14 residues. Germline V lookup: CDR1 SQVTM, CDR2 ANQGSEA. Written as DNA, the CDR3 is TGCAGCGTTGAAGATTGGTCAGCGAACACTGAAGCTTTCTTT. The encoded protein is CSVEDWSANTEAFF.

This sequence joins TRBV9 and TRBJ1-2; 8 nucleotides match TRBD1. The CDR3 totals 15 residues. Per the germline V gene, CDR1 is SGDLS and CDR2 is YYNGEE. With 4 bases clipped from V and 1 base from J, the junction kept 6 bases outside the gene matches. The CDR3, as DNA: TGTGCCAGCAGCTCGGGACAGGATCGTAACTATGGCTACACCTTC. It yields the protein CASSSGQDRNYGYTF.

This clonotype was counted many times. This chain connects TRBV28 to TRBJ2-7; D may be TRBD1 (5 bases). This CDR3 has 14 amino acids. Germline V gene sequence: CDR1 MDHEN, CDR2 SYDVKM. Trimming shortened V by 5 bases and J by 2 bases, and 13 bases separated the two germline ends. Here the CDR3 reads CASSPRTGTYEQYF. CDR3 bases: TGTGCCAGCAGTCCCCGCACAGGAACCTACGAGCAGTACTTC.

This clonotype was found a few times. The chain couples TRBV3-1 to TRBJ1-1; D is perhaps TRBD1 (5 bases). The CDR3 consists of 14 residues. The germline V gene encodes CDR1 LGHDT and CDR2 YNNKEL (reference sequence). Trimming cost V 4 bases and J 4 bases, with 13 bases left between them. The CDR3 nucleotides are TGTGCCAGCAGCCGGGGGACGGCGAGCACTGAAGCTTTCTTT. This sequence encodes CASSRGTASTEAFF.

This rearrangement joins TRBV27 to TRBJ1-5; possible D gene TRBD1, 6 bases. Germline V lookup: CDR1 MNHEY, CDR2 SMNVEV (reference sequence). CDR3 length: 13 residues. Trimming left V 0 bases short and J 13 bases short, with 13 bases between. The CDR3 DNA sequence: TGTGCCAGCAGTTTATCTGTCCGGGGGCCGCAGCATTTT. Protein product: CASSLSVRGPQHF.

The CDR3 is CSVGDGKNTEAFF. CDR3 in DNA: TGCAGCGTTGGAGATGGGAAGAACACTGAAGCTTTCTTT. This chain links TRBV29-1 with TRBJ1-1; no definite D call. Germline CDR1 is SQVTM and CDR2 is ANQGSEA. V was trimmed by 4 bases and J by 1 base, leaving 10 bases between them. The CDR3 spans 13 residues.

A few counts support this clonotype. This sequence joins TRBV5-1 and TRBJ2-1; D unclear. The CDR3 is 16 residues long. The germline CDR1 and CDR2 sequences are SGHRS and YFSETQ. Trimming removed 0 bases from V and 4 bases from J, with 14 bases in between. CDR3 protein: CASSLEPGPPYNEQFF. DNA for the CDR3: TGCGCCAGCAGCTTGGAACCCGGGCCCCCATACAATGAGCAGTTCTTC.